The clone carrying this T cell receptor beta chain was observed a handful of times. The data originate from a study of blood T cell repertoires in COVID-19. Study as a whole: The United States, Italy and Spain were the sources of the acute and convalescent COVID-19 samples.

Authors' processing steps: Estimation of nucleated cell counts relied on the amplification of reference gene primers. Here immunoSEQ multiplex PCR was the method, and the copy in TCRdb shows in-frame clones only, minus some. Clone size and V and J calls were adopted from that table, with D and trimming inferred from the DNA. The sample holds approximately 290,000 clones; approximately 83% are singletons and the top ten take 4% to 4.5%. Germline V lookup: CDR1 WNHNN, CDR2 SYGVQD (reference sequence). The CDR3 runs to 18 residues. The V gene end was trimmed by 8 bases and the J gene end by 3 bases; junction bases not matched to a gene: 12. Cohort 3 recovery required two negative PCRs, clearance, or symptom resolution.

This sequence was found in a woman younger than 45 who had recovered from COVID-19. The rearrangement uses TRBV10-1 and TRBJ2-2, with TRBD2 identical over 13 bases. Specimen: PBMCs or T cells enriched from blood (not recorded which). The CDR3 DNA is TGCGCCAGCCCTCCGGGACTAGCGGGGAAAAGGGACACCGGGGAGCTGTTTTTT. Translating it yields CASPPGLAGKRDTGELFF.